Presented here are 21 T cell receptor beta chains from one specimen sequenced in a study of identical twins. Each CDR3 protein gets one entry after TCRdb re-called the 5' RACE reads with MiXCR. The profile covers about 890,000 distinct CDR3 sequences, with over 9% appearing a single time and around 1.5% taken by the ten largest. The same data also contributed to another study, on yellow fever vaccine responses in identical twins.

The material sequenced was PBMCs. These receptors were collected from a woman aged 18 to 35 in good health.

This chain joins TRBV27 and TRBJ1-1; tentative D call: TRBD1 (6 bases). V lost 1 base, J lost 0 bases, and 12 bases lay in between. This CDR3 has 16 amino acids. Germline-derived CDR1 and CDR2 are MNHEY and SMNVEV (reference sequence). CDR3 region: CASSLLAGVMNTEAFF. CDR3 in DNA: TGTGCCAGCAGTTTATTGGCAGGGGTCATGAACACTGAAGCTTTCTTT.

There are a few counts of this clonotype. The chain combines TRBV10-3 with TRBJ2-3; 10 bases are a match to TRBD2. V trimming: 5 bases; J trimming: 2 bases; junction bases outside the gene matches: 10. Germline lookup yields CDR1 ENHRY and CDR2 SYGVKD. CDR3 size: 17 residues. The CDR3 DNA reads as TGTGCCATCAGTTATATAGCGGGAGGATCCGCCACAGATACGCAGTATTTT. Translated, it gives CAISYIAGGSATDTQYF.

J is TRBJ2-1 and V is TRBV20-1; D is perhaps TRBD2 (7 bases). Germline assignment: CDR1 DFQATT and CDR2 SNEGSKA (reference sequence). This CDR3 is built from 17 residues. V was pared by 3 bases and J by 1 base, with 19 bases between. CDR3 DNA: TGCAGTGCTAGGTCTTTAGGGGGGGCGCTTTCCTACAATGAGCAGTTCTTC. Translated: CSARSLGGALSYNEQFF.

CDR3 loop: CASSLLKGGGAYEQYF. CDR3 DNA sequence: TGTGCCAGCAGTCTCCTCAAGGGTGGGGGAGCATACGAGCAGTACTTC. The chain couples TRBV12-3 or TRBV12-4 to TRBJ2-7, with D possibly being TRBD1 or TRBD2 (5 bases each). This CDR3 region has 16 residues. Trimming shortened V by 5 bases and J by 4 bases, and 21 bases separated the two germline ends.

Only a few counts were recorded for this clonotype. The rearrangement links TRBV6-1 to TRBJ2-3, with TRBD2 matching 7 bases. The trim removed 4 bases at V and 2 bases at J, leaving 3 bases unmatched. Germline V lookup: CDR1 MNHNS, CDR2 SASEGT. The CDR3 runs 14 residues. DNA for the CDR3: TGTGCCAGCAGTGTCGGGGGGAACACAGATACGCAGTATTTT. It codes for CASSVGGNTDTQYF.

The chain combines TRBV19 with TRBJ2-1; the match to TRBD2 covers 9 bases. Germline V gives CDR1 LNHDA, CDR2 SQIVND (reference sequence). The V and J ends lost 7 bases and 9 bases, in that order; junction bases with no gene match: 10. CDR3 length equals 14 residues. CDR3 loop: CASKTSGPSGEQFF. The CDR3 nucleotides are TGTGCCAGTAAGACTAGCGGACCTTCCGGTGAGCAGTTCTTC. Together with reference TRBV19 and TRBJ2-1, the CDR3 gives the full variable domain: DGGITQSPKYLFRKEGQNVTLSCEQNLNHDAMYWYRQDPGQGLRLIYYSQIVNDFQKGDIAEGYSVSREKKESFPLTVTSAQKNPTAFYLCASKTSGPSGEQFFGPGTRLTVL.

This chain links TRBV7-8 with TRBJ2-7; 14 bases agree with TRBD2. The CDR3 contains 15 residues. Germline V gives CDR1 SGHVS, CDR2 FQNEAQ. Germline trimming cut 3 bases from V and 6 bases from J; bases unmatched to any gene: 4. CDR3 in DNA: TGTGCCAGCAGCTTCACGACTAGCGGGGGGGGCGAGCAGTACGTC. It is translated as CASSFTTSGGGEQYV.

This clonotype occurred a few times. The chain recombines TRBV7-9 with TRBJ2-7; D is possibly TRBD1 or TRBD2 (5 bases each). CDR3 length: 14 residues. The germline V gene encodes CDR1 SEHNR and CDR2 FQNEAQ (reference sequence). Trimming cost V 1 base and J 5 bases, with 12 bases left between them. Here the CDR3 reads CASSLVHRDDEQYF. In DNA form, the CDR3 reads TGTGCCAGCAGCTTAGTCCATCGGGACGACGAGCAGTACTTC.

The chain is built from TRBV4-1 and TRBJ2-3, with D possibly being TRBD2 (5 bases). The CDR3 runs 17 residues. The germline V gene encodes CDR1 MGHRA and CDR2 YSYEKL. Trimming left V 0 bases short and J 5 bases short, with 18 bases between. CDR3: CASSQETRGPIGDTQYF. The CDR3, as DNA: TGCGCCAGCAGCCAAGAGACTCGAGGGCCCATAGGAGATACGCAGTATTTT.

The chain joins TRBV5-1 to TRBJ2-3, with 11 bases matching TRBD2. The junction had 4 bases not matched to a gene; V was cut back by 0 bases and J by 4 bases. CDR1 SGHRS and CDR2 YFSETQ come from the germline V gene. The CDR3 consists of 16 residues. CDR3 region: CASSLATSGSSDTQYF. The CDR3 coding sequence is TGCGCCAGCAGCTTGGCCACTAGCGGGAGCTCAGATACGCAGTATTTT. The full variable domain, completed using reference TRBV5-1 and TRBJ2-3, is KAGVTQTPRYLIKTRGQQVTLSCSPISGHRSVSWYQQTPGQGLQFLFEYFSETQRNKGNFPGRFSGRQFSNSRSEMNVSTLELGDSALYLCASSLATSGSSDTQYFGPGTRLTVL.

This clonotype was seen only a few times. V usage is TRBV27 and J usage is TRBJ2-3; D is perhaps TRBD2 (6 bases). This CDR3 is 16 amino acids long. Germline V gene data show CDR1 as MNHEY and CDR2 as SMNVEV (reference sequence). Trimming took off 3 bases at V and 2 bases at J, with 15 bases between the two ends. The CDR3 region is CASSFRWPGATDTQYF. In DNA form, the CDR3 reads TGTGCCAGCAGTTTCCGGTGGCCGGGAGCCACAGATACGCAGTATTTT.

The J gene is TRBJ2-1, the V gene TRBV11-2, with 7 bases matching TRBD1. The CDR3 length is 14 residues. CDR1 and CDR2 (germline): SGHAT, FQNNGV. Trimming removed 6 bases from V and 5 bases from J; junction bases left unmatched: 7. This chain's CDR3 is CASRPTGYNNEQFF. The CDR3, as DNA: TGTGCCAGCAGGCCGACAGGGTACAACAATGAGCAGTTCTTC.

This CDR3 is CASSVDVLLAKNIQYF. The CDR3, as DNA: TGCGCCAGCAGTGTGGATGTTCTCCTGGCCAAAAACATTCAGTACTTC. The V gene is TRBV10-1, the J gene TRBJ2-4; D gene unclear. The ends were cut back, 4 bases at V and 1 base at J, with 14 bases in the middle. CDR3 length: 16 amino acids. Germline CDR1 and CDR2: WNHNN and SYGVQD (reference sequence).

The chain links TRBV9 to TRBJ2-7, with 9 bases aligning to TRBD2. V gave up 4 bases and J gave up 3 bases; unmatched junction bases: 5. This CDR3 has 14 residues. The germline V gene encodes CDR1 SGDLS and CDR2 YYNGEE. CDR3 loop: CASSIAGADYEQYF. CDR3 sequence (DNA): TGTGCCAGCAGCATAGCGGGAGCGGACTACGAGCAGTACTTC.

The V and J genes are TRBV20-1 and TRBJ2-5, with a weak D call TRBD2 (5 bases). This CDR3 has 14 residues. Germline V gene sequence: CDR1 DFQATT, CDR2 SNEGSKA (reference sequence). V gave up 3 bases and J gave up 2 bases, with 13 bases separating them. The CDR3 is CSASVLGAQETQYF. CDR3 DNA sequence: TGCAGTGCTAGCGTACTGGGAGCACAAGAGACCCAGTACTTC.

The gene calls are TRBV3-1 and TRBJ1-1; 7 nucleotides align to TRBD1. CDR1 and CDR2 (germline): LGHDT, YNNKEL (reference sequence). CDR3 length: 13 amino acids. The V segment lost 0 bases and the J segment 12 bases; nucleotides outside the gene matches: 7. CDR3 nucleotide sequence: TGTGCCAGCAGCCAAGATGCGGGCAGGGGGACTTTCTTT. Translation gives CASSQDAGRGTFF. The complete variable domain, with remaining parts taken from reference TRBV3-1 and TRBJ1-1, reads DTAVSQTPKYLVTQMGNDKSIKCEQNLGHDTMYWYKQDSKKFLKIMFSYNNKELIINETVPNRFSPKSPDKAHLNLHINSLELGDSAVYFCASSQDAGRGTFFGQGTRLTVV.

This clonotype came up a few times. V is TRBV4-1 and J is TRBJ1-6; D might be TRBD1 (5 bases). Per the germline V gene, CDR1 is MGHRA and CDR2 is YSYEKL. The CDR3 is 15 amino acids. Trimming cost V 3 bases and J 7 bases, with 13 bases left between them. The CDR3: CASSHPWQGNSPLHF. Written as DNA, the CDR3 is TGCGCCAGCAGCCACCCGTGGCAGGGCAATTCACCCCTCCACTTT.

The table lists this clonotype with a few counts. This chain connects TRBV7-6 to TRBJ1-4; D call uncertain. CDR1 is SGHVS and CDR2 is FNYEAQ in the germline V gene. V gave up 5 bases and J gave up 3 bases, with 13 bases separating them. This CDR3 region has 15 residues. CDR3 region: CASSPASGSNEKLFF. The CDR3 DNA follows: TGTGCCAGCAGCCCCGCCTCGGGGTCTAATGAAAAACTGTTTTTT.

This clonotype was observed a few times. The rearrangement uses TRBV20-1 and TRBJ2-5; D is ambiguous. Germline CDR1 and CDR2: DFQATT and SNEGSKA (reference sequence). V lost 0 bases and J 5 bases, leaving 13 bases between the germline ends. This CDR3 is 14 amino acids long. The DNA of the CDR3 is TGCAGTGCTAGAGATCTCTTAGGGTTGGAGACCCAGTACTTC. Its protein product is CSARDLLGLETQYF.

The chain couples TRBV5-5 to TRBJ1-6; no clear D. V lost 6 bases to trimming and J lost 0 bases, with 16 bases between them. The CDR3 is made up of 17 amino acids. Germline loops: CDR1 SGHKS, CDR2 YYEKEE (reference sequence). The CDR3 nucleotides read TGTGCCAGCAACGACCTCCTCTTGAGCTCCTATAATTCACCCCTCCACTTT. Amino acid sequence: CASNDLLLSSYNSPLHF.

The gene calls are TRBV6-5 and TRBJ1-5; D is perhaps TRBD1 (6 bases). V lost 0 bases to trimming and J lost 7 bases, with 13 bases between them. CDR1 MNHEY and CDR2 SVGAGI come from the germline V gene. The CDR3 extends over 15 amino acids. CDR3: CASSYSRTVFQPQHF. The CDR3 region has the DNA TGTGCCAGCAGTTACTCTCGGACAGTATTCCAGCCCCAGCATTTT.